The 25 T cell receptor beta chains listed next were all sequenced from one sample in a study of blood T cell repertoires in COVID-19. Only in-frame clones appear in the TCRdb table, and some are missing; sequencing was by immunoSEQ multiplex PCR. The table shows 470,000 or so clones, with roughly 88% occurring only once. The sample taken for sequencing was peripheral blood. The receptors stem from a human donor in a cohort sampled during active COVID-19.

This clone was recorded once. V gene TRBV7-5 combines with J gene TRBJ2-1; TRBD2 was called by the table and not checked on the DNA. TRBV7-5 is tagged as a pseudogene. This CDR3 region has 15 residues. DNA for the CDR3: TGTGCCAGAAGCCTTGGGGACTTCACCTACAATGAGCAGTTCTTC. This gives the protein CARSLGDFTYNEQFF.

This clone occurred a few times. Given the absence of the conserved phenylalanine or tryptophan at the CDR3 end, a read error is likely. The DNA is left out, because the CDR3 cannot be placed on it with certainty; the CDR3 is given as TCRdb lists it. The rearrangement joins TRBV2 to TRBJ2-7; the table's D gene call, TRBD2, was not cross checked with the DNA. The CDR3 region is 13 residues in length, termini included. Germline V gives CDR1 SNHLY, CDR2 FYNNEI. The CDR3 sequence: CASSEWLAGGPVG.

This clone was picked up a small number of times. The V gene is TRBV4-1, the J gene TRBJ2-5; maybe TRBD2 (5 bases). Trimming removed 6 bases from V and 0 bases from J, with 8 bases in between. CDR1 and CDR2 (germline): MGHRA, YSYEKL. The CDR3 contains 13 residues. The CDR3 DNA follows: TGCGCCAGCAGGAGGGCGTACCAAGAGACCCAGTACTTC. This sequence encodes CASRRAYQETQYF.

The rearrangement uses TRBV18 and TRBJ2-5; 9 bases map to TRBD2. Germline V gene sequence: CDR1 KGHSH, CDR2 LQKENI. This CDR3 is 14 amino acids long. V lost 8 bases and J lost 2; bases outside the gene matches: 6. Here the CDR3 DNA reads TGTGCCAGCGCGCTAGCGGGGAAACAAGAGACCCAGTACTTC. Its translation: CASALAGKQETQYF.

Only one count was recorded for this clone. The V call is TRBV11-1, the J call TRBJ2-2; perhaps TRBD2 as D (6 bases). The CDR3 runs to 15 residues. Trimming took off 0 bases at V and 1 base at J, with 6 bases between the two ends. Germline CDR1 is SGHAT and CDR2 is FQDESV (reference sequence). This CDR3 reads CASSLARENTGELFF. CDR3 coding DNA: TGTGCCAGCAGCTTAGCGCGGGAGAACACCGGGGAGCTGTTTTTT.

The rearrangement joins TRBV5-1 to TRBJ2-2; 8 positions match TRBD1. CDR1 SGHRS and CDR2 YFSETQ come from the germline V gene. The ends lost 3 bases at V and 6 bases at J; junction bases unmatched: 4. The CDR3 spans 14 residues. CDR3 in DNA: TGCGCCAGCAGCTCCCGACAGGGGTCCGGGGAGCTGTTTTTT. Residues: CASSSRQGSGELFF.

V is TRBV28 and J is TRBJ1-4; weak D call: TRBD1 (6 bases). The CDR3 has 15 residues. V lost 5 bases to trimming and J lost 6 bases, with 16 bases between them. Germline V gene sequence: CDR1 MDHEN, CDR2 SYDVKM. The CDR3 sequence is CASSTSRGQHEKLFF. As DNA, the CDR3 is TGTGCCAGCAGTACGTCCCGCGGACAGCATGAAAAACTGTTTTTT.

This clone was recorded a few times. The chain combines TRBV2 with TRBJ1-5, with D perhaps matching TRBD1 (5 bases). The ends were cut back, 8 bases at V and 7 bases at J, with 15 bases in the middle. This CDR3 region has 13 residues. Germline assignment: CDR1 SNHLY and CDR2 FYNNEI. The DNA for the CDR3 is TGTGCCAGCCACGCGGGGCTGGGACAGCCCCAGCATTTT. Residues: CASHAGLGQPQHF.

This chain joins TRBV3-1 (or the pseudogene TRBV3-2) and TRBJ2-7; 7 nucleotides align to TRBD2. This CDR3 has 15 amino acids. The ends lost 2 bases at V and 8 bases at J; junction bases unmatched: 12. CDR1 LGHDT and CDR2 YNNKEL come from the germline V gene (reference sequence). The DNA of the CDR3 is TGTGCCAGCAGCCAATTTCCTAGCGGACCTACGAAGCAGTACTTC. Translating it yields CASSQFPSGPTKQYF.

The chain carries TRBV6-5 and TRBJ2-3, with D maybe TRBD1 (6 bases). CDR1 and CDR2 (germline): MNHEY, SVGAGI. V was pared by 0 bases and J by 4 bases, with 11 bases between. The CDR3 extends over 15 amino acids. The CDR3 bases are TGTGCCAGCAGTTACTCGCACAGGGCGCCAGATACGCAGTATTTT. Amino acid sequence: CASSYSHRAPDTQYF.

J is TRBJ1-5 and V is TRBV19; D gene unclear. CDR1 and CDR2 (germline): LNHDA, SQIVND (reference sequence). The V end was cut by 7 bases, the J end by 7 bases, with 17 bases between. This CDR3 spans 14 amino acids. The CDR3 loop is CASKRQAESQPQHF. DNA of the CDR3: TGTGCCAGTAAGCGGCAGGCTGAATCCCAGCCCCAGCATTTT.

This clone was detected once. V is TRBV9 and J is TRBJ1-1; 7 nucleotides align to TRBD1. V lost 4 bases, J lost 0 bases, and 15 bases stayed unmatched. CDR1 and CDR2 from the germline V gene are SGDLS and YYNGEE. The CDR3 consists of 18 residues. The CDR3 is CASSIIIGGTEMNTEAFF. In DNA, the CDR3 is TGTGCCAGCAGCATTATTATAGGTGGGACAGAGATGAACACTGAAGCTTTCTTT.

The chain uses TRBV6-1 and TRBJ1-5; 7 nucleotides line up with TRBD1. Germline V gives CDR1 MNHNS, CDR2 SASEGT. This CDR3 is 14 amino acids long. The V and J ends lost 7 bases and 9 bases, in that order; junction bases with no gene match: 12. CDR3 region: CASNPTGEYRPQHF. The CDR3 region has the DNA TGTGCCAGCAATCCAACAGGGGAATATAGGCCCCAGCATTTT.

V is TRBV19 and J is TRBJ1-6; TRBD1 aligns across 7 bases. V was pared by 7 bases and J by 11 bases, with 20 bases of the junction left unmatched. There are 17 residues in the CDR3. Germline assignment: CDR1 LNHDA and CDR2 SQIVND (reference sequence). CDR3 residues: CASIARIDRAGGAPLHF. CDR3 DNA: TGTGCCAGTATCGCGAGAATCGACAGGGCGGGCGGAGCACCCCTCCACTTT.

The chain links TRBV6-2 or TRBV6-3 to TRBJ2-5; 9 nucleotides line up with TRBD1. The length of the CDR3 is 14 residues. V was pared by 5 bases and J by 1 base, with 2 bases of the junction left unmatched. Germline CDR1 and CDR2: MNHEY and SVGEGT. CDR3 in DNA: TGTGCCAGCAGTCTGACAGGGGGCCAAGAGACCCAGTACTTC. Its protein is CASSLTGGQETQYF.

CDR3 protein: CASSHGQGTSYEQYF. The CDR3 DNA reads TGTGCCAGCAGCCACGGACAGGGGACTTCCTACGAGCAGTACTTC. This chain joins TRBV3-1 (or the pseudogene TRBV3-2) and TRBJ2-7; 9 bases match TRBD1. The CDR3 covers 15 residues. The V and J ends lost 3 bases and 1 base, in that order; junction bases with no gene match: 4. CDR1 LGHDT and CDR2 YNNKEL come from the germline V gene (reference sequence).

The chain couples TRBV9 to TRBJ2-1; D possibly corresponds to TRBD2 (6 bases). The CDR3 totals 14 residues. V lost 0 bases and J 7 bases, leaving 11 bases between the germline ends. Germline V lookup: CDR1 SGDLS, CDR2 YYNGEE. The CDR3 DNA is TGTGCCAGCAGCGTAGGCGGGACGGGTAATGAGCAGTTCTTC. Protein sequence: CASSVGGTGNEQFF. The variable domain in full, with the rest retrieved from reference TRBV9 and TRBJ2-1, is DSGVTQTPKHLITATGQRVTLRCSPRSGDLSVYWYQQSLDQGLQFLIQYYNGEERAKGNILERFSAQQFPDLHSELNLSSLELGDSALYFCASSVGGTGNEQFFGPGTRLTVL.

CDR3 coding DNA: TGTGCCAGCAGTTTGAGGGGGGGTACTGAAGCTTTCTTT. Protein: CASSLRGGTEAFF. The chain links TRBV27 to TRBJ1-1, with a tentative D call TRBD1 (6 bases). Deletions cut 3 bases from V and 5 bases from J, with 10 bases between. Germline-derived CDR1 and CDR2 are MNHEY and SMNVEV (reference sequence). The CDR3 is 13 residues long.

This chain joins TRBV28 and TRBJ2-7; D might be TRBD1 (6 bases). The CDR3 runs to 14 residues. Germline loops: CDR1 MDHEN, CDR2 SYDVKM. V was cut by 5 bases and J by 2 bases, with 13 bases left in between. The CDR3 DNA sequence: TGTGCCAGCAGTGCTCCGGGACAAGCCTACGAGCAGTACTTC. Amino acids: CASSAPGQAYEQYF.

V gene TRBV5-1 combines with J gene TRBJ1-2, with TRBD1 as a possible D gene (6 bases). The V and J ends lost 0 bases and 1 base respectively, with 10 bases between them. The CDR3 has 15 residues. Germline V gene data show CDR1 as SGHRS and CDR2 as YFSETQ. CDR3 protein: CASSLGQDINYGYTF. CDR3 sequence (DNA): TGCGCCAGCAGCTTGGGACAGGATATTAACTATGGCTACACCTTC.

At least ten counts were recorded for this clone. The rearrangement uses TRBV19 and TRBJ2-7; 10 bases line up with TRBD2. The CDR3 length is 14 residues. J lost 0 bases, V lost 9 bases, and 5 bases had no gene match. The germline CDR1 and CDR2 sequences are LNHDA and SQIVND (reference sequence). The CDR3 loop reads CASRTSGASYEQYF. The CDR3 region has the DNA TGTGCCAGCCGAACTAGCGGGGCCTCCTACGAGCAGTACTTC.

The chain couples TRBV2 to TRBJ1-3; the D is unclear. The CDR3 runs to 14 residues. V lost 7 bases and J lost 0, with 10 bases in between. CDR1 is SNHLY, CDR2 FYNNEI, per germline. The CDR3 nucleotides read TGTGCCAGCACCTCGGTTCGCTCTGGAAACACCATATATTTT. The encoded protein is CASTSVRSGNTIYF.

This rearrangement joins TRBV30 to TRBJ1-4, with a possible D match to TRBD1 (6 bases). Germline V gene sequence: CDR1 GTSNPN, CDR2 SVGIG (reference sequence). V shed 3 bases and J shed 8 bases, with 10 bases lying between them. This CDR3 spans 12 amino acids. CDR3 protein: CAWRTGAEKLFF. The DNA for the CDR3 is TGTGCCTGGAGGACAGGAGCCGAAAAACTGTTTTTT.

Comment on this clone: The identical CDR3 is also encoded by other nucleotide sequences in the sample. The V call is TRBV4-2, the J call TRBJ2-5, with a tentative D call TRBD2 (6 bases). The CDR3 is 13 amino acids. From germline, CDR1 is LGHNA and CDR2 YNFKEQ. V lost 5 bases and J 2 bases, leaving 9 bases between the germline ends. The CDR3 loop reads CASSLGGQETQYF. The CDR3 DNA reads as TGTGCCAGCAGCTTAGGAGGGCAAGAGACCCAGTACTTC.

This clone was observed once. The rearrangement uses TRBV19 and TRBJ1-1; 9 positions agree with TRBD1. CDR3 size: 14 residues. Germline lookup yields CDR1 LNHDA and CDR2 SQIVND (reference sequence). V was pared by 6 bases and J by 3 bases, with 5 bases of the junction left unmatched. The CDR3 is CASRGRDRDTEAFF. The DNA for the CDR3 is TGTGCCAGTAGGGGCCGGGACAGGGACACTGAAGCTTTCTTT.